This T cell receptor beta chain was sequenced for a study of STAT3 mutations in large granular lymphocyte leukemia. Study-level results: At least one immunodominant TCR beta clonotype appeared in every T-cell large granular lymphocyte leukemia patient. All newly emerging clones after therapy were STAT3 wild type.

CDR1 is SGHTA, CDR2 FQGTGA, per germline. V shed 3 bases and J 1 base; nucleotides not matched to a gene: 0. This CDR3 has 14 residues. This clone was picked up one time. Its antigen is as yet unknown. Sequencing was performed with immunoSEQ multiplex PCR; in TCRdb, only in-frame clones are kept and a portion is missing. The table includes under 9,500 clones, 90% to 95% detected once. The sample taken for sequencing was peripheral blood mononuclear cells. The V call is TRBV7-3, the J call TRBJ2-3; TRBD1 aligns across 8 bases. The clonotype was recovered from a man in his fifties or sixties with T-cell large granular lymphocyte leukemia. Some clones in this sample may be carry-over from other donors' samples. In nucleotides, the CDR3 is TGTGCCAGCAGCTTGGGACAGGGCACAGATACGCAGTATTTT. Translation: CASSLGQGTDTQYF.